Presented here are 14 T cell receptor beta chains from one specimen sequenced in a study of tumor-infiltrating lymphocytes in glioblastoma multiforme. TCRB libraries came from RNA via three nested multiplex PCR rounds. One entry per CDR3 protein, called by TCRdb with MiXCR from the multiplex PCR reads. Of around 15,000 distinct CDR3 sequences listed, roughly 73% are singletons. Sequenced: brain tumor tissue. These receptors all come from a male donor with glioblastoma.

Turning to this clonotype: A read error may account for a junction end that differs from germline. This chain joins TRBV7-9 and TRBJ1-2; the D gene is possibly TRBD1 (6 bases). Looked up from germline, CDR1 is SEHNR and CDR2 is FQNEAQ (reference sequence). The CDR3 totals 13 residues. The CDR3 sequence: CTSRTDSSYGYTF. The DNA for the CDR3 is TGTACCAGCAGGACGGACAGCTCGTATGGCTACACCTTC.

The chain uses TRBV20-1 and TRBJ2-1; D may be TRBD1 or TRBD2 (5 bases each). The germline V and J ends were trimmed by 6 bases and 12 bases, with 15 bases remaining between them. This CDR3 is built from 11 residues. Looked up from germline, CDR1 is DFQATT and CDR2 is SNEGSKA (reference sequence). The CDR3 DNA sequence: TGCAGTGCCCATGAGGGGATAATGCAGTTCTTC. The encoded protein is CSAHEGIMQFF.

The genes are TRBV11-2 and TRBJ2-1; tentative D call: TRBD1 (5 bases). The length of the CDR3 is 15 residues. In germline, CDR1 is SGHAT, CDR2 FQNNGV. V lost 5 bases and J 2 bases, leaving 13 bases between the germline ends. CDR3 DNA sequence: TGTGCCAGCAGCCCCGGGTCAGGGCCCTACAATGAGCAGTTCTTC. As protein: CASSPGSGPYNEQFF.

The genes are TRBV5-5 and TRBJ2-1; D may be TRBD2 (6 bases). V was clipped by 4 bases and J by 0 bases, with 17 bases between them. This CDR3 region has 17 residues. Germline assignment: CDR1 SGHKS and CDR2 YYEKEE (reference sequence). CDR3 nucleotide sequence: TGTGCCAGCAGCCAAGAATGGCGGGGAACCTCCTACAATGAGCAGTTCTTC. Translation: CASSQEWRGTSYNEQFF.

The rearrangement uses TRBV24-1 and TRBJ2-2; TRBD1 aligns across 8 bases. Germline CDR1 and CDR2: KGHDR and SFDVKD. With 5 bases clipped from V and 8 bases from J, the junction kept 12 bases outside the gene matches. This CDR3 comprises 16 residues. CDR3 in DNA: TGTGCCACCAGTGTATCCGGGACAGGTGGTAGGGGGGAGCTGTTTTTT. Its translation: CATSVSGTGGRGELFF.

The chain couples TRBV20-1 to TRBJ2-5, with 12 positions matching TRBD2. V shed 1 base and J 4 bases; nucleotides not matched to a gene: 7. The germline V gene encodes CDR1 DFQATT and CDR2 SNEGSKA (reference sequence). This CDR3 comprises 16 residues. The CDR3 region is CSARGTSGTARETQYF. Written as DNA, the CDR3 is TGCAGTGCTAGAGGGACTAGCGGGACAGCAAGAGAGACCCAGTACTTC.

The V gene is TRBV29-1, the J gene TRBJ2-7; 8 nucleotides align to TRBD1. J was trimmed by 3 bases and V by 6 bases; bases with no gene match: 4. This CDR3 spans 12 amino acids. Germline CDR1 SQVTM, CDR2 ANQGSEA. CDR3 residues: CSVGQGVYEQYF. The CDR3 DNA reads TGCAGCGTCGGACAGGGAGTCTACGAGCAGTACTTC.

The gene calls are TRBV11-2 and TRBJ1-1, with no clear D. This CDR3 has 12 residues. Trimming shortened V by 5 bases and J by 10 bases, and 14 bases separated the two germline ends. Germline CDR1 SGHAT, CDR2 FQNNGV. CDR3: CASSLVHRVAFF. DNA of the CDR3: TGTGCCAGCAGCCTAGTACATCGGGTAGCTTTCTTT.

The chain joins TRBV5-1 to TRBJ2-7; D perhaps matches TRBD2 (5 bases). Germline V CDR1 and CDR2: SGHRS, YFSETQ. The V end was cut by 4 bases, the J end by 7 bases, with 15 bases between. This CDR3 has 13 residues. CDR3 bases: TGCGCCAGCAGCCCGGACTTCGCGCCAGAGCAGTACTTC. Translated, it gives CASSPDFAPEQYF.

This clonotype occurred many times. As DNA, the CDR3 is TGTGCCTGGGCCAAACTAGCGGGAGGGCAAGATACGCAGTATTTT. Amino acids: CAWAKLAGGQDTQYF. V is TRBV30 and J is TRBJ2-3; 13 bases line up with TRBD2. The CDR3 consists of 15 residues. With 5 bases clipped from V and 5 bases from J, the junction kept 7 bases outside the gene matches. CDR1 and CDR2 from the germline V gene are GTSNPN and SVGIG (reference sequence). Looking up the rest from reference TRBV30 and TRBJ2-3 gives the full variable domain: SQTIHQWPATLVQPVGSPLSLECTVEGTSNPNLYWYRQAAGRGLQLLFYSVGIGQISSEVPQNLSASRPQDRQFILSSKKLLLSDSGFYLCAWAKLAGGQDTQYFGPGTRLTVL.

A word on this clonotype: Compared with germline, one end of the junction differs, possibly owing to a read error. The V gene is TRBV6-1, the J gene TRBJ2-1; D may be TRBD2 (6 bases). CDR3 length equals 13 residues. Germline CDR1 is MNHNS and CDR2 is SASEGT. In DNA, the CDR3 is TGTGCCATCAGTAGCGGCTCCTACAATGAGCAGTTCTTC. Its protein product is CAISSGSYNEQFF.

This clonotype is deemed medium-sized (0.01 to 0.1%). The gene calls are TRBV6-1 and TRBJ1-5, with no clear D. Germline-derived CDR1 and CDR2 are MNHNS and SASEGT. The V end was cut by 6 bases, the J end by 0 bases, with 18 bases between. The CDR3 spans 17 residues. CDR3 nucleotides: TGTGCCAGCAGGGGTAAGACGGGAACATATAGCAATCAGCCCCAGCATTTT. Residues: CASRGKTGTYSNQPQHF.

Details on this clonotype: The junction and the germline gene differ at one end; a read error may be behind it. The V call is TRBV11-3, the J call TRBJ2-3; D is unclear. This CDR3 spans 14 amino acids. Germline CDR1 reads SGHNT; CDR2 reads YENEEA. The chain's CDR3 is CASSSESHTDTQYF. The CDR3 DNA follows: TGTGCAAGCAGCTCTGAGAGTCACACAGATACACAGTATTTT.

This clonotype was recorded many times. This chain links TRBV29-1 with TRBJ1-1, with 8 bases aligning to TRBD1. Germline V gene sequence: CDR1 SQVTM, CDR2 ANQGSEA. This CDR3 contains 12 residues. Trimming removed 6 bases from V and 6 bases from J; junction bases left unmatched: 6. CDR3 loop: CSVRQGTPEAFF. The CDR3 bases are TGCAGCGTGAGACAGGGGACCCCTGAAGCTTTCTTT.